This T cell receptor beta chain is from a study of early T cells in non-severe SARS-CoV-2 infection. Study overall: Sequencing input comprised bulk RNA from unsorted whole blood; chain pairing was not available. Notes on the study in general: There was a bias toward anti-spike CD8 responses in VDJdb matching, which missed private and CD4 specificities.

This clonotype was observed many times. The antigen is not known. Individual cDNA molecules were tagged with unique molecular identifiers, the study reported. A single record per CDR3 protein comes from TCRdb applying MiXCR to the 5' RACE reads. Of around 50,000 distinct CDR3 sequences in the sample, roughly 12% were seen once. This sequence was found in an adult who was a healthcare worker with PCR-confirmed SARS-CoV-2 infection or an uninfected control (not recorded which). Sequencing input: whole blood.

The CDR3 spells CSAGLTLNTQYF. CDR3 nucleotides: TGCAGTGCCGGTTTGACTTTGAATACGCAGTATTTT. The chain has TRBV20-1 and TRBJ2-3; D remains unclear. Germline CDR1 DFQATT, CDR2 SNEGSKA (reference sequence). Trimming cost V 6 bases and J 7 bases, with 14 bases left between them. The CDR3 consists of 12 residues.